This T cell receptor beta chain was obtained from a study of fetal regulatory T cell absence and autoimmunity. Study overall: IPEX patients had exocrine pancreas autoimmunity without clinical diabetes.

The CDR3 runs to 16 residues. CDR1 SGHTS and CDR2 YDEGEE come from the germline V gene. Trimming pared 2 bases from V and 3 bases from J, leaving 18 bases between. Profiled with immunoSEQ multiplex PCR; TCRdb holds only in-frame clones, not every one. Among around 100,000 clones listed, 72% were seen once. The V gene is TRBV5-8, the J gene TRBJ2-7; weak D call: TRBD2 (7 bases). Sequencing used pancreas tissue. The receptor was derived from a male donor with IPEX syndrome. CDR3: CASSFWGASGYYEQYF. For the CDR3, the DNA is TGTGCCAGCAGCTTTTGGGGGGCTAGCGGCTACTACGAGCAGTACTTC.